The TCR beta chain under discussion was sequenced for a study of regulatory T cells in long-lasting Graves disease. On the study more broadly: It was over 5 years of antithyroid drugs, with positive TSH receptor antibodies, that meant persistent Graves' disease. Findings and limits, study-wide: Because few samples were included, accuracy may have been lower. New patients shared over 800 public clonotypes, fewer than the roughly 2,600 shared by persistent patients.

Regarding this clonotype: Its antigen is as yet unknown.

Researchers made TCR beta libraries by using iRepertoire HTBI primers and running Arm-PCR on CDR3 regions. TCRdb passed the multiplex PCR reads through MiXCR, listing each CDR3 protein once. The sample has 360,000 or so distinct CDR3 sequences; more than 20% are singletons. Stated time point: persistent/refractory GD, antithyroid drugs over 5 years with positive TRAb. PBMCs provided the RNA from which the TCR library was made. Peripheral blood, 7.5 to 9 milliliters of it, was drawn into EDTA tubes. The CDR3 loop spans 16 amino acids. The V segment lost 2 bases and the J segment 6 bases; nucleotides outside the gene matches: 8. CDR1 is SGHRS, CDR2 YFSETQ, per germline.

Sequenced here: peripheral blood mononuclear cells (PBMCs), sampled when the disease was refractory, from a patient treated with antithyroid drugs. The origin of this receptor is a woman between 40 and 55 years old with Graves disease. The rearrangement uses TRBV5-1 and TRBJ1-2, with 12 bases lining up with TRBD1. CDR3 amino acids: CASSFYPGQGANGYTF. In DNA form, the CDR3 reads TGCGCCAGCAGCTTCTACCCGGGACAGGGGGCGAATGGCTACACCTTC.